This section outlines one T cell receptor beta chain sequence together with its context. This CDR3 is also generated by other DNA sequences in the sample. The data stem from a study of blood T cell repertoires in COVID-19. Whole-study context: Sites across the United States, Italy and Spain contributed samples from acute and convalescent COVID-19. T cells, B-cell-depleted T cells, or PBMCs provided the cDNA or gDNA that served as material.

Authors' analysis steps: Reference gene primers were amplified, and this amplification served to estimate nucleated cell counts. The protocol was immunoSEQ multiplex PCR, while the TCRdb copy is restricted to in-frame clones and leaves out a portion. The V and J calls and clone size come from that table; D and trimming were worked out from the DNA. Of around 130,000 clones in the sample, less than 90% were seen once. The V gene lost 3 bases and the J gene lost 0 bases, with 12 bases spanning the gap. Germline CDR1 reads SEHNR; CDR2 reads FQNEAQ (reference sequence). The CDR3 is 15 amino acids. The sample was peripheral blood. This clonotype originated in a woman in her 30s who had recovered from COVID-19. This chain joins TRBV7-9 and TRBJ2-7; D perhaps matches TRBD2 (6 bases). The CDR3 reads CASSFSSGRSYEQYF. The DNA for the CDR3 is TGTGCCAGCAGCTTCTCAAGCGGGCGCTCCTACGAGCAGTACTTC.